This entry features one TCR beta chain sequence. Its antigen is as yet unknown. CDR3 length equals 14 residues. Germline CDR1 and CDR2: SGHRS and YFSETQ. V shed 6 bases and J shed 4 bases, with 16 bases lying between them. The data stem from a study of cytomegalovirus exposure and HLA in healthy donors. Overall study results and limits: TCR beta chains numbering more than 150 were designated cytomegalovirus-associated.

Researchers ran the PCR with 60 Vbeta and 13 Jbeta primers. Sequencing was performed with immunoSEQ multiplex PCR; in TCRdb, only in-frame clones are kept and a portion is missing. This table has around 180,000 clones, roughly 80% appearing once. The chain has TRBV5-1 and TRBJ2-5, with a weak D call TRBD1 (6 bases). The sequenced sample consisted of PBMCs. This clonotype was obtained from a man in his 60s in good health and CMV-seronegative. In nucleotides, the CDR3 is TGCGCCAGCAACCGGGACACGGCCTCAGAGACCCAGTACTTC. Amino acid sequence: CASNRDTASETQYF. The complete variable domain, with remaining parts taken from reference TRBV5-1 and TRBJ2-5, reads KAGVTQTPRYLIKTRGQQVTLSCSPISGHRSVSWYQQTPGQGLQFLFEYFSETQRNKGNFPGRFSGRQFSNSRSEMNVSTLELGDSALYLCASNRDTASETQYFGPGTRLLVL.